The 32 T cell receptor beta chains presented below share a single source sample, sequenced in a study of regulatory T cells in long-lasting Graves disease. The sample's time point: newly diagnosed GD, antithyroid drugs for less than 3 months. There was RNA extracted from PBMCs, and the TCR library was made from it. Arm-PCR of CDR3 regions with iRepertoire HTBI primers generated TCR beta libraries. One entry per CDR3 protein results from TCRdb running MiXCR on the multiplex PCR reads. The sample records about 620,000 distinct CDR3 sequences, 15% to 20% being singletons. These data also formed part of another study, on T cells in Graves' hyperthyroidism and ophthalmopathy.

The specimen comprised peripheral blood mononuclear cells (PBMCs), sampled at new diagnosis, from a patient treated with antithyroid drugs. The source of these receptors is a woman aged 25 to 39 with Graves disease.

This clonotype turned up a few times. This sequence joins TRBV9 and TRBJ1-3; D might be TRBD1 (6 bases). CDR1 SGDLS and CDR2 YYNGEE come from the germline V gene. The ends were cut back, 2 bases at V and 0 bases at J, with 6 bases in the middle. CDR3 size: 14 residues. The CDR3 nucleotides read TGTGCCAGCAGCGTGGACAGCTCTGGAAACACCATATATTTT. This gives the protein CASSVDSSGNTIYF.

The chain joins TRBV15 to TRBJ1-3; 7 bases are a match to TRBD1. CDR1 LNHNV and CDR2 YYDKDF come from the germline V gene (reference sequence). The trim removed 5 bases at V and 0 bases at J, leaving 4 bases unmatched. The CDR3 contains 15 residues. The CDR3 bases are TGTGCCACCAGCCGCGGGGACAGCTCTGGAAACACCATATATTTT. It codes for CATSRGDSSGNTIYF.

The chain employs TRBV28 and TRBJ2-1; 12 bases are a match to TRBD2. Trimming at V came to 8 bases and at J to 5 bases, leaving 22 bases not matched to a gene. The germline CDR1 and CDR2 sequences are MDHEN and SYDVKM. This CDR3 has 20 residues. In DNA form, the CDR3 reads TGTGCCAGCCGTCCCCGTGGCAGGACCCGGACTAGCGGGAACAACAATGAGCAGTTCTTC. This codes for CASRPRGRTRTSGNNNEQFF.

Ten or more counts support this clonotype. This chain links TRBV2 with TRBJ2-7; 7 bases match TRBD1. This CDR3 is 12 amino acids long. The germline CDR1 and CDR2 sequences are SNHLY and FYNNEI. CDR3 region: CVTGLNSYEQYF. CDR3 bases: TGTGTGACAGGGTTGAACTCCTACGAGCAGTACTTC.

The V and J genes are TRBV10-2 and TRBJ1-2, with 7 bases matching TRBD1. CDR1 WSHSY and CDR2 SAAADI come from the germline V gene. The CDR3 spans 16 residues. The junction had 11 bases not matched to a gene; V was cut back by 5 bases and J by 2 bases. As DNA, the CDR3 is TGCGCCAGCAGTACAACGTCCACAGGGGCCAACTATGGCTACACCTTC. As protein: CASSTTSTGANYGYTF.

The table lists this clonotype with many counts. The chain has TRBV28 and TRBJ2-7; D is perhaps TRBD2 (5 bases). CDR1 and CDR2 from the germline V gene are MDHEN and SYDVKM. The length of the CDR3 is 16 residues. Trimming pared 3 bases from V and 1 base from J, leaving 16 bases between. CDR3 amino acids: CASSLGPITGSYEQYF. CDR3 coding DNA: TGTGCCAGCAGTTTGGGTCCTATCACGGGATCCTACGAGCAGTACTTC.

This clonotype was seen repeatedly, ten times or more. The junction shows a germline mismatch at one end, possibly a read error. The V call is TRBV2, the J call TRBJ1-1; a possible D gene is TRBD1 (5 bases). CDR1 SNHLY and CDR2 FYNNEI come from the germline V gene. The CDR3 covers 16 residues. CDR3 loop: CASSEAMAGWTTKAFF. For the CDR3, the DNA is TGTGCCAGCAGTGAAGCGATGGCAGGGTGGACCACTAAAGCTTTCTTT.

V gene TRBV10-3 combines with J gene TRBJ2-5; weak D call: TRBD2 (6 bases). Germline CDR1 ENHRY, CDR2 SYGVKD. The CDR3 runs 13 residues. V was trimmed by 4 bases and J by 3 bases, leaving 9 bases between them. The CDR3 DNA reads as TGTGCCATCAGTGTTGCGGGAAAAGAGACCCAGTACTTC. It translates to CAISVAGKETQYF.

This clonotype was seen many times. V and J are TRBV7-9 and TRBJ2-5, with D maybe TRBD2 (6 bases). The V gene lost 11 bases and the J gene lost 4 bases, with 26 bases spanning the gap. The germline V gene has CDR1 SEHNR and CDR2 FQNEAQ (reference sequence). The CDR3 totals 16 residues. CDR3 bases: TGTGCCCTTACAGGAGCCCGACTAGTGAGTCGAGAGACCCAGTACTTC. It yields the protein CALTGARLVSRETQYF.

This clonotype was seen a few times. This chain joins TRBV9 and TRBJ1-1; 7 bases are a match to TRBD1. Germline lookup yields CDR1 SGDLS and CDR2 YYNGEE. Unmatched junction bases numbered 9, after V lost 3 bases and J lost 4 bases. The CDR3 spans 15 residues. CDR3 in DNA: TGTGCCAGCAGCGGACAGGGAAGGGGTATCACTGAAGCTTTCTTT. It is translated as CASSGQGRGITEAFF. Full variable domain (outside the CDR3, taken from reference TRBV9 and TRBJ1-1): DSGVTQTPKHLITATGQRVTLRCSPRSGDLSVYWYQQSLDQGLQFLIQYYNGEERAKGNILERFSAQQFPDLHSELNLSSLELGDSALYFCASSGQGRGITEAFFGQGTRLTVV.

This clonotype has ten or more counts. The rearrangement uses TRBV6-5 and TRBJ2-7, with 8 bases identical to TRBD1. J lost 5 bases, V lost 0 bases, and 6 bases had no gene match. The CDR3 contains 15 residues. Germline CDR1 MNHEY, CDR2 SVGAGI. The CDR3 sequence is CASSYSAGGRNEQYF. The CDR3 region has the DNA TGTGCCAGCAGTTACTCGGCAGGGGGCCGGAACGAGCAGTACTTC.

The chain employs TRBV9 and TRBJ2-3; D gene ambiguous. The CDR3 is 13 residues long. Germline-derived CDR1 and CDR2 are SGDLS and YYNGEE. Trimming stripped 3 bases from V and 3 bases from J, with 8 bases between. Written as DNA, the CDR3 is TGTGCCAGCAGCGCTACTACAACAGATACGCAGTATTTT. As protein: CASSATTTDTQYF.

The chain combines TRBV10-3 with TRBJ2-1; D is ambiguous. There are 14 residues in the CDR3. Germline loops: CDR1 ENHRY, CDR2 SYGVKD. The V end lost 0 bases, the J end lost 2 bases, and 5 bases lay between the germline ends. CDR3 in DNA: TGTGCCATCAGTGAGTCCCCGCCCTACAATGAGCAGTTCTTC. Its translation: CAISESPPYNEQFF.

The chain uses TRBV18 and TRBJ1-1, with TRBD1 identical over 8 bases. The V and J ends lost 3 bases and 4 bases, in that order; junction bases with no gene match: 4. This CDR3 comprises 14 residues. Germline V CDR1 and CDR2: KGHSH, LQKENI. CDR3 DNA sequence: TGTGCCAGCTCACCGGGACAGGAGGCCACTGAAGCTTTCTTT. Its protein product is CASSPGQEATEAFF. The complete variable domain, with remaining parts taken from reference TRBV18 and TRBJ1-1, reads NAGVMQNPRHLVRRRGQEARLRCSPMKGHSHVYWYRQLPEEGLKFMVYLQKENIIDESGMPKERFSAEFPKEGPSILRIQQVVRGDSAAYFCASSPGQEATEAFFGQGTRLTVV.

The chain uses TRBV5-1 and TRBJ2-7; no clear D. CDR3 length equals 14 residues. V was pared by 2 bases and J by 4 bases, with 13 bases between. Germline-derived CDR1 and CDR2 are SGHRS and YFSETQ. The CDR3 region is CASSLSRIVYEQYF. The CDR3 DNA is TGCGCCAGCAGCTTATCCCGGATTGTTTACGAGCAGTACTTC.

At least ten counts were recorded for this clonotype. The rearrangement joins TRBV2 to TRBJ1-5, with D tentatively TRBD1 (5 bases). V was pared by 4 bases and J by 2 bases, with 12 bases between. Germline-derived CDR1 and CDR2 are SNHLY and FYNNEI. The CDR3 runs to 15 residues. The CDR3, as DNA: TGTGCCAGCAGTGTTGGGGGTGGCCGCAATCAGCCCCAGCATTTT. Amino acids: CASSVGGGRNQPQHF. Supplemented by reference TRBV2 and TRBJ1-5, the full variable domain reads EPEVTQTPSHQVTQMGQEVILRCVPISNHLYFYWYRQILGQKVEFLVSFYNNEISEKSEIFDDQFSVERPDGSNFTLKIRSTKLEDSAMYFCASSVGGGRNQPQHFGDGTRLSIL.

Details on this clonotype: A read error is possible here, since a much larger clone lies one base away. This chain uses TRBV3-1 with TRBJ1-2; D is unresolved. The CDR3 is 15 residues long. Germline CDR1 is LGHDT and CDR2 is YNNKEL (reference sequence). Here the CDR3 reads CDSSQVSGIGYGYTF. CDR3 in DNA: TGTGACAGCAGCCAAGTTTCAGGTATTGGGTATGGCTACACCTTC.

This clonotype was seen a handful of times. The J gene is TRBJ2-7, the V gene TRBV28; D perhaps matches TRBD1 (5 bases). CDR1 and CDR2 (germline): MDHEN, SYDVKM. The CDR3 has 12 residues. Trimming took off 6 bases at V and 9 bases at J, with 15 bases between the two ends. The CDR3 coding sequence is TGTGCCAGCAGCCCTGGGGCCGCGTCGCAGTACTTC. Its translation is CASSPGAASQYF.

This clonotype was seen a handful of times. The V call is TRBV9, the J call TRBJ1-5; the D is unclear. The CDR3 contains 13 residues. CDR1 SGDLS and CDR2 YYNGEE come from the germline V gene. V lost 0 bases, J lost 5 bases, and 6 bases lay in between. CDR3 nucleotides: TGTGCCAGCAGCGTAGACTGGGATCAGCCCCAGCATTTT. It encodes CASSVDWDQPQHF.

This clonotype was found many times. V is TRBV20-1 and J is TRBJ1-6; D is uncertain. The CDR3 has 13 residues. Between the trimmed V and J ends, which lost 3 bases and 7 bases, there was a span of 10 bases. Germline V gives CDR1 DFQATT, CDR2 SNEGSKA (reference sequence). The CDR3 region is CSASVGQNSPLHF. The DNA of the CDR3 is TGCAGTGCTAGTGTCGGCCAAAATTCACCCCTCCACTTT.

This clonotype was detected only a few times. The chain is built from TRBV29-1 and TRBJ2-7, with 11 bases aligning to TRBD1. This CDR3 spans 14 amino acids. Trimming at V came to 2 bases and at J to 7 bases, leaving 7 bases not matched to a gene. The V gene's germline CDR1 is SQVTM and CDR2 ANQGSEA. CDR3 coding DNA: TGCAGCGTTGAAAGGACAGGGGGCCTGGGGGAGCAGTACTTC. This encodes CSVERTGGLGEQYF.

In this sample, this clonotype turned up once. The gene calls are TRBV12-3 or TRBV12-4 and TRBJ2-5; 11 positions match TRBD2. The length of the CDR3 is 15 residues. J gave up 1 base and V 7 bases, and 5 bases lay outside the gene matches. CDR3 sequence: CASIATSGIQETQYF. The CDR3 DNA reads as TGTGCCAGCATTGCGACTAGCGGGATCCAAGAGACCCAGTACTTC.

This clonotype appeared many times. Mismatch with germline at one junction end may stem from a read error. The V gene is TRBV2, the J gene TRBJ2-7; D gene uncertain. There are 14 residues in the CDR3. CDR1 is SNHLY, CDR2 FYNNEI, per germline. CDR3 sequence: CASSEASAARNSHF. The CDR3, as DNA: TGTGCCAGCAGTGAAGCTTCGGCAGCCAGAAATTCTCACTTC.

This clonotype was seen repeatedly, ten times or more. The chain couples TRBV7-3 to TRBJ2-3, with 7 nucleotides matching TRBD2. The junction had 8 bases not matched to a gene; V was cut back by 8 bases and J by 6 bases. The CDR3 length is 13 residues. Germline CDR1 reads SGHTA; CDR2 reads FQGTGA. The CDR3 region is CASGAGVSDTQYF. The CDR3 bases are TGTGCCAGCGGGGCGGGGGTTTCGGATACGCAGTATTTT.

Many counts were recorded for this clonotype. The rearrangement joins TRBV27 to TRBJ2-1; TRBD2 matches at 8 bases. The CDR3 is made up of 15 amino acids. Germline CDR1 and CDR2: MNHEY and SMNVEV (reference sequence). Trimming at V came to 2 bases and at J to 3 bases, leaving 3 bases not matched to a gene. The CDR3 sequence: CASSLKGLVYNEQFF. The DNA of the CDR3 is TGTGCCAGCAGTTTAAAGGGACTAGTCTACAATGAGCAGTTCTTC.

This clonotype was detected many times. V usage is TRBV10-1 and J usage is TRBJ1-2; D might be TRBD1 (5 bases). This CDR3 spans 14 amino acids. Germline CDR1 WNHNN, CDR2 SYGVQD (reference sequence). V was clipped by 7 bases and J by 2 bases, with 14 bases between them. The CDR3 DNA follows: TGCGCCAGCACTTATGGGGGGGGAAACTATGGCTACACCTTC. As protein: CASTYGGGNYGYTF.

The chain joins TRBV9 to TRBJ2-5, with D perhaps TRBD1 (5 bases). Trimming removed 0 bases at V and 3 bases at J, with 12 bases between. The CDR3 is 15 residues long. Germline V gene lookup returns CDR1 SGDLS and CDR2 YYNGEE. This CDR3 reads CASSVALGREETQYF. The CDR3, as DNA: TGTGCCAGCAGCGTAGCCCTCGGCAGGGAAGAGACCCAGTACTTC.

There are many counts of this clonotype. CDR3 nucleotide sequence: TGTGCCAGCGGACTAATGACAGACAGCTCCTATAATTCACCCCTCCACTTT. It translates to CASGLMTDSSYNSPLHF. This chain links TRBV28 with TRBJ1-6, with D perhaps matching TRBD1 (5 bases). Germline assignment: CDR1 MDHEN and CDR2 SYDVKM. Trimming cost V 8 bases and J 0 bases, with 17 bases left between them. The length of the CDR3 is 17 residues.

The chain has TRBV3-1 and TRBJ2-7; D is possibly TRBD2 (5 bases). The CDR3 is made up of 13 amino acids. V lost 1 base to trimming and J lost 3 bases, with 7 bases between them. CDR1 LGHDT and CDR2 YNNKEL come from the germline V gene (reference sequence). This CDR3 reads CASSQVALYEQYF. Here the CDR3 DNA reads TGTGCCAGCAGCCAAGTAGCGCTCTACGAGCAGTACTTC.

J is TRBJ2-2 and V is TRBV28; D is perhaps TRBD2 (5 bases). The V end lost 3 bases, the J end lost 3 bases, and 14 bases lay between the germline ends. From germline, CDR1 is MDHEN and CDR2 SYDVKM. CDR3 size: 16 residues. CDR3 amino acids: CASSFSSSGYTGELFF. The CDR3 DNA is TGTGCCAGCAGTTTTTCTTCCAGCGGCTACACCGGGGAGCTGTTTTTT.

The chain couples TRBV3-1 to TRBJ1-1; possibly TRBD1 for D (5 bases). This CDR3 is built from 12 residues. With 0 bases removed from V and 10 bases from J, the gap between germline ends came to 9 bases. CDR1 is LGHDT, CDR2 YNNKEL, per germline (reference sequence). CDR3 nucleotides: TGTGCCAGCAGCCAAGATCGGGGGGGAGCTTTCTTT. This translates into CASSQDRGGAFF.

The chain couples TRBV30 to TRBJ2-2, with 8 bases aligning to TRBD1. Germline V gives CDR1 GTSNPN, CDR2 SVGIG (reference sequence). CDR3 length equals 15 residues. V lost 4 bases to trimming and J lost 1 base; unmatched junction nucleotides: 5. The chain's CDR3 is CAWNSGTGNTGELFF. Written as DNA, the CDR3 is TGTGCCTGGAACTCCGGGACAGGGAACACCGGGGAGCTGTTTTTT.